The source of this T cell receptor beta chain is a study of long-term antiretroviral therapy in people with HIV. Findings and limits, study-wide: Transplant donor controls retained higher diversity, though diversity increased after ART.

The immunoSEQ assay was v3.0, run at survey level. Assay: immunoSEQ multiplex PCR; the TCRdb copy retains only in-frame clones and omits some. The sample comprises about 30,000 clones, roughly 84% of which are singletons, and about 4.8% rests with the top ten. This clone has a handful of counts. What it recognizes is unknown. Germline CDR1 reads SQVTM; CDR2 reads ANQGSEA. With 6 bases removed from V and 3 bases from J, the gap between germline ends came to 5 bases. The CDR3 totals 11 residues. Sequenced material: unsorted PBMCs, taken approximately 2.9 years before starting antiretroviral therapy. The V gene is TRBV29-1, the J gene TRBJ2-2; D call uncertain. The TCR was taken from a woman in her thirties with HIV. The CDR3 coding sequence is TGCAGCGTAAGATACACCGGGGAGCTGTTTTTT. Its protein product is CSVRYTGELFF.